This T cell receptor beta chain originates from a study of CD8+ T cells in alopecia areata. General observations from the study: In scalp, tofacitinib significantly decreased clonality and expanded CD8+ clones among the top 100. Mice showed TCR sharing more clearly than patients did, possibly owing to HLA.

It was cDNA, reverse transcribed from extracted RNA, that served as the sequencing template. The repertoire was sequenced with immunoSEQ multiplex PCR; TCRdb's copy has only in-frame clones and lacks some. The sample holds around 270,000 clones, 58% seen once. This CDR3 region has 14 residues. V was trimmed by 2 bases and J by 0 bases, leaving 8 bases between them. From germline, CDR1 is SGHAT and CDR2 FQNNGV. The treatment denotes: oral pan-JAK inhibitor, 5-10 mg twice daily. Sampling of alopecia areata patients yielded lesional scalp punch biopsies as well as peripheral blood. Sorting separated CD4+ and CD8+ T cells out of PBMCs. On this clone: Its antigen is as yet unknown.

The rearrangement joins TRBV11-2 to TRBJ2-7; D gene unclear. The input for sequencing was CD4+ T cells sorted from blood, taken at week 24, from a patient treated with tofacitinib. This clonotype originated in a human donor with alopecia areata. The CDR3 nucleotides read TGTGCCAGCAGCTTAATCCCCGGCTCCTACGAGCAGTACTTC. It encodes CASSLIPGSYEQYF.